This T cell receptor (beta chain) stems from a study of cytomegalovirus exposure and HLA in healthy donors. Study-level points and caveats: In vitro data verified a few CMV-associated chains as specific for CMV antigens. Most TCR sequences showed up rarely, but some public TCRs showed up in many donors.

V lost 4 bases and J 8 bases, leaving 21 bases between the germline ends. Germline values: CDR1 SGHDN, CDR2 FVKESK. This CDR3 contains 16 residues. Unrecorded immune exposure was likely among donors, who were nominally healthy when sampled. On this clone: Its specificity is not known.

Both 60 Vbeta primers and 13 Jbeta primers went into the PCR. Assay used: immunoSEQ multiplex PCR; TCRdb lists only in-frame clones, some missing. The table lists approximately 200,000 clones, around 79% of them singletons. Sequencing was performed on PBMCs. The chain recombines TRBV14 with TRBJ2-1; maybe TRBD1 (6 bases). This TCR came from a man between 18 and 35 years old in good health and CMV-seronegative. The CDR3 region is CASSLPSGAGWDEQFF. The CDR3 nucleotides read TGTGCCAGCAGCCTCCCATCAGGGGCAGGGTGGGATGAGCAGTTCTTC.